Presented here are 28 T cell receptor beta chains from one specimen sequenced in a study of T cell changes during pregnancy in multiple sclerosis. Profiled with immunoSEQ multiplex PCR; TCRdb holds only in-frame clones, not every one. The sample includes 35,000 to 45,000 clones, over 80% of them seen just once. The specimen was peripheral blood. The receptors were gathered from a female donor with multiple sclerosis, enrolled in a pregnancy study.

The V and J genes are TRBV4-3 and TRBJ2-5, with TRBD1 identical over 10 bases. The trim removed 0 bases at V and 5 bases at J, leaving 15 bases unmatched. Germline CDR1 LGHNA, CDR2 YSLEER. The CDR3 spans 19 residues. The CDR3 is CASSQDVVAGTGVSETQYF. DNA of the CDR3: TGCGCCAGCAGCCAAGATGTGGTTGCCGGGACAGGGGTTTCGGAGACCCAGTACTTC.

The genes are TRBV6-6 and TRBJ2-7, with 9 bases aligning to TRBD1. Germline lookup yields CDR1 MNHNY and CDR2 SVGAGI (reference sequence). The CDR3 has 12 residues. CDR3 nucleotides: TGTACCACCGGGGACAGGGACTACGAGCAGTACTTC. Its translation: CTTGDRDYEQYF.

The chain links TRBV5-4 to TRBJ1-2; 9 positions match TRBD1. Germline lookup yields CDR1 SGHNT and CDR2 YYREEE (reference sequence). The CDR3 has 14 amino acids. Trimming cost V 4 bases and J 8 bases; bases outside gene matches: 9. The CDR3 sequence: CASSPVGTGKGYTF. CDR3 nucleotide sequence: TGTGCCAGCAGCCCAGTCGGGACAGGGAAGGGCTACACCTTC.

The rearrangement links TRBV7-8 to TRBJ2-5; 7 bases align to TRBD1. V lost 5 bases, J lost 1 base, and 4 bases stayed unmatched. CDR3 size: 14 residues. Looked up from germline, CDR1 is SGHVS and CDR2 is FQNEAQ. The CDR3 loop is CASSLGTAQETQYF. The CDR3 DNA reads TGTGCCAGCAGCCTAGGGACAGCCCAAGAGACCCAGTACTTC.

The genes are TRBV9 and TRBJ1-2; tentative D call: TRBD1 (6 bases). In germline, CDR1 is SGDLS, CDR2 YYNGEE. Trimming stripped 3 bases from V and 8 bases from J, with 17 bases between. The CDR3 is 14 residues long. DNA for the CDR3: TGTGCCAGCAGCGCCCTCCTTGGGACATCAGGCTACACCTTC. Its translation is CASSALLGTSGYTF.

This clone was picked up one time. This chain links TRBV19 with TRBJ1-2; D might be TRBD1 (6 bases). V was clipped by 7 bases and J by 4 bases, with 10 bases between them. The CDR3 runs to 12 residues. Germline V gene data show CDR1 as LNHDA and CDR2 as SQIVND (reference sequence). CDR3 amino acids: CASTGQTYGYTF. Here the CDR3 DNA reads TGTGCCAGTACGGGACAAACCTATGGCTACACCTTC. The variable domain in full, completed from reference TRBV19 and TRBJ1-2, reads DGGITQSPKYLFRKEGQNVTLSCEQNLNHDAMYWYRQDPGQGLRLIYYSQIVNDFQKGDIAEGYSVSREKKESFPLTVTSAQKNPTAFYLCASTGQTYGYTFGSGTRLTVV.

The V and J genes are TRBV28 and TRBJ1-5, with 7 bases matching TRBD1. CDR1 and CDR2 (germline): MDHEN, SYDVKM. J gave up 5 bases and V 3 bases, and 4 bases lay outside the gene matches. The CDR3 covers 14 residues. Here the CDR3 DNA reads TGTGCCAGCAGTTTGGACAGGCCGGATCAGCCCCAGCATTTT. Translated, it gives CASSLDRPDQPQHF.

This rearrangement joins TRBV4-1 to TRBJ2-7; unclear D gene. V was pared by 0 bases and J by 4 bases, with 10 bases between. This CDR3 comprises 14 residues. Looked up from germline, CDR1 is MGHRA and CDR2 is YSYEKL. Here the CDR3 DNA reads TGCGCCAGCAGCCAAGAAATACAATTATACGAGCAGTACTTC. Amino acid sequence: CASSQEIQLYEQYF.

V is TRBV27 and J is TRBJ1-5; 7 bases fit TRBD1. The CDR3 is made up of 13 amino acids. CDR1 MNHEY and CDR2 SMNVEV come from the germline V gene (reference sequence). V was pared by 3 bases and J by 6 bases, with 2 bases of the junction left unmatched. This CDR3 is CASSLAGGQPQHF. In DNA form, the CDR3 reads TGTGCCAGCAGTTTGGCAGGGGGTCAGCCCCAGCATTTT.

The chain links TRBV19 to TRBJ2-5; D call uncertain. Germline CDR1 reads LNHDA; CDR2 reads SQIVND (reference sequence). The CDR3 spans 13 residues. V shed 3 bases and J shed 7 bases, with 12 bases lying between them. In nucleotides, the CDR3 is TGTGCCAGTAGTATGGAGTTATCAGGGACCCAGTACTTC. Translating it yields CASSMELSGTQYF.

Written as DNA, the CDR3 is TGTGCCAGCACATACACCGGGGAGCTGTTTTTT. Translation gives CASTYTGELFF. The chain employs TRBV6-1 and TRBJ2-2; D is unresolved. The germline CDR1 and CDR2 sequences are MNHNS and SASEGT. The V and J ends lost 7 bases and 3 bases respectively, with 3 bases between them. The CDR3 consists of 11 residues.

This chain joins TRBV10-1 and TRBJ2-2; D may correspond to TRBD1 or TRBD2 (5 bases each). CDR1 WNHNN and CDR2 SYGVQD come from the germline V gene (reference sequence). This CDR3 comprises 15 residues. With 6 bases removed from V and 0 bases from J, the gap between germline ends came to 11 bases. In nucleotides, the CDR3 is TGCGCCAGCAGCCGGGACGTCGCGAACACCGGGGAGCTGTTTTTT. It specifies CASSRDVANTGELFF.

The chain couples TRBV7-8 to TRBJ2-1, with 7 positions matching TRBD2. The CDR3 spans 15 residues. Trimming cost V 5 bases and J 2 bases; bases outside gene matches: 6. Looked up from germline, CDR1 is SGHVS and CDR2 is FQNEAQ. CDR3 sequence (DNA): TGTGCCAGCAGCCCAAGGGAGGGTGCCTACAATGAGCAGTTCTTC. Protein: CASSPREGAYNEQFF.

The rearrangement joins TRBV27 to TRBJ2-5, with TRBD2 as a possible D gene (8 bases). The CDR3 is made up of 21 amino acids. The germline V gene encodes CDR1 MNHEY and CDR2 SMNVEV (reference sequence). V lost 4 bases to trimming and J lost 2 bases, with 32 bases between them. The CDR3: CASSSIDTTGNRAGEQETQYF. CDR3 bases: TGTGCCAGCAGTTCCATTGATACGACAGGGAATCGAGCGGGAGAGCAAGAGACCCAGTACTTC.

The J gene is TRBJ2-7, the V gene TRBV23-1; TRBD1 might be the D (6 bases). TRBV23-1 belongs to the ORF category, with a function that is uncertain. Trimming pared 2 bases from V and 4 bases from J, leaving 21 bases between. CDR3 length equals 17 residues. CDR3 protein: CASSQRGLEDRQYEQYF. The DNA for the CDR3 is TGCGCCAGCAGTCAACGAGGTTTGGAGGACAGACAATACGAGCAGTACTTC.

V and J are TRBV6-1 and TRBJ1-2; no clear D. The V gene's germline CDR1 is MNHNS and CDR2 SASEGT. CDR3 length: 13 amino acids. V was shortened by 1 base and J by 7 bases, with 10 bases between the two germline ends. The CDR3, as DNA: TGTGCCAGCAGTGAAGGGTCGGAATCTGGCTACACCTTC. Translating gives CASSEGSESGYTF.

The V call is TRBV19, the J call TRBJ1-1; 7 bases match TRBD1. Germline CDR1 reads LNHDA; CDR2 reads SQIVND (reference sequence). CDR3 length: 14 amino acids. V was pared by 6 bases and J by 4 bases, with 8 bases of the junction left unmatched. CDR3 amino acids: CASSPTGRGTEAFF. CDR3 nucleotide sequence: TGTGCCAGTAGCCCGACAGGGCGTGGCACTGAAGCTTTCTTT.

The V gene is TRBV5-6, the J gene TRBJ2-1; D is tentatively TRBD1 or TRBD2 (6 bases each). This CDR3 contains 15 residues. Germline CDR1 and CDR2: SGHDT and YYEEEE. Trimming stripped 2 bases from V and 2 bases from J, with 11 bases between. CDR3 in DNA: TGTGCCAGCAGCTTCGAAGGGGGGCCCTACAATGAGCAGTTCTTC. Its translation: CASSFEGGPYNEQFF.

The DNA of the CDR3 is TGTGCCTGGAGGAGGACAGGGCTATACGAGCAGTACTTC. It encodes CAWRRTGLYEQYF. The V and J genes are TRBV30 and TRBJ2-7; 8 bases align to TRBD1. The CDR3 loop spans 13 amino acids. CDR1 and CDR2 (germline): GTSNPN, SVGIG (reference sequence). Germline trimming cut 3 bases from V and 4 bases from J; bases unmatched to any gene: 5.

The rearrangement links TRBV18 to TRBJ2-1, with TRBD2 matching 10 bases. With 3 bases clipped from V and 6 bases from J, the junction kept 5 bases outside the gene matches. The CDR3 contains 15 residues. The germline V gene encodes CDR1 KGHSH and CDR2 LQKENI. The CDR3 coding sequence is TGTGCCAGCTCACCCGGACTAGCGGAACTCAATGAGCAGTTCTTC. Protein product: CASSPGLAELNEQFF.

This chain connects TRBV5-6 to TRBJ2-5; TRBD2 matches at 8 bases. CDR3 size: 14 residues. CDR1 and CDR2 from the germline V gene are SGHDT and YYEEEE. V lost 4 bases to trimming and J lost 4 bases; unmatched junction nucleotides: 6. The CDR3 loop reads CASSPAGRGETQYF. The CDR3 nucleotides are TGTGCCAGCAGCCCCGCCGGGAGGGGAGAGACCCAGTACTTC. Based on the CDR3 plus reference TRBV5-6 and TRBJ2-5, the full variable domain is DAGVTQSPTHLIKTRGQQVTLRCSPKSGHDTVSWYQQALGQGPQFIFQYYEEEERQRGNFPDRFSGHQFPNYSSELNVNALLLGDSALYLCASSPAGRGETQYFGPGTRLLVL.

This chain joins TRBV7-2 and TRBJ1-1; D might be TRBD1 (6 bases). The germline V and J ends were trimmed by 5 bases and 3 bases, with 16 bases remaining between them. Germline V gene data show CDR1 as SGHTA and CDR2 as FQGNSA. The CDR3 is 15 amino acids. The DNA for the CDR3 is TGTGCCAGCAGCCCCCTGCGGGGGCGGGACACTGAAGCTTTCTTT. Translated: CASSPLRGRDTEAFF.

This chain connects TRBV28 to TRBJ2-1, with D tentatively TRBD1 (6 bases). V was pared by 5 bases and J by 3 bases, with 20 bases between. This CDR3 contains 17 residues. Germline lookup yields CDR1 MDHEN and CDR2 SYDVKM. The CDR3 spells CASSLRLQGRYYNEQFF. For the CDR3, the DNA is TGTGCCAGCAGTCTCAGATTACAGGGACGTTACTACAATGAGCAGTTCTTC.

The rearrangement joins TRBV19 to TRBJ1-2, with 7 bases identical to TRBD1. Germline V CDR1 and CDR2: LNHDA, SQIVND (reference sequence). V trimming: 6 bases; J trimming: 8 bases; junction bases outside the gene matches: 12. CDR3 length equals 14 residues. CDR3 amino acids: CASSSGQELRGYTF. CDR3 nucleotides: TGTGCCAGTAGCTCTGGACAGGAGTTACGCGGCTACACCTTC. Full variable domain (outside the CDR3, taken from reference TRBV19 and TRBJ1-2): DGGITQSPKYLFRKEGQNVTLSCEQNLNHDAMYWYRQDPGQGLRLIYYSQIVNDFQKGDIAEGYSVSREKKESFPLTVTSAQKNPTAFYLCASSSGQELRGYTFGSGTRLTVV.

The gene calls are TRBV7-8 and TRBJ2-6; 7 bases are shared with TRBD1. The CDR3 consists of 20 residues. Losses at the gene ends were 3 bases for V and 0 bases for J; bases not matched to a gene: 14. CDR1 is SGHVS, CDR2 FQNEAQ, per germline. The CDR3 region has the DNA TGTGCCAGCAGCTTTGTGCGGTGGGACAGATTATACTCTGGGGCCAACGTCCTGACTTTC. Amino acids: CASSFVRWDRLYSGANVLTF.

The chain recombines TRBV23-1 with TRBJ1-5, with 7 bases fitting TRBD1. TRBV23-1 is reported as an ORF; its role is uncertain. CDR3 size: 19 residues. V lost 0 bases and J lost 2; bases outside the gene matches: 13. The CDR3, as DNA: TGCGCCAGCAGTCAATCGACTCCCGACAGGGTGGGTCGCAATCAGCCCCAGCATTTT. Its protein product is CASSQSTPDRVGRNQPQHF.

This chain joins TRBV6-5 and TRBJ1-1, with D tentatively TRBD1 (5 bases). Germline V CDR1 and CDR2: MNHEY, SVGAGI. V was pared by 7 bases and J by 11 bases, with 20 bases between. The CDR3 loop spans 13 amino acids. CDR3 loop: CASTSSPGVWAFF. The CDR3, as DNA: TGTGCCAGCACATCCTCCCCGGGGGTTTGGGCTTTCTTT.

The chain recombines TRBV6-5 with TRBJ1-3; D is unclear. This CDR3 is built from 12 residues. Germline loops: CDR1 MNHEY, CDR2 SVGAGI. V dropped 5 bases and J dropped 2 bases, with 4 bases sitting between them. The CDR3 loop is CASSNAGNTIYF. The CDR3 coding sequence is TGTGCCAGCAGTAATGCTGGAAACACCATATATTTT.